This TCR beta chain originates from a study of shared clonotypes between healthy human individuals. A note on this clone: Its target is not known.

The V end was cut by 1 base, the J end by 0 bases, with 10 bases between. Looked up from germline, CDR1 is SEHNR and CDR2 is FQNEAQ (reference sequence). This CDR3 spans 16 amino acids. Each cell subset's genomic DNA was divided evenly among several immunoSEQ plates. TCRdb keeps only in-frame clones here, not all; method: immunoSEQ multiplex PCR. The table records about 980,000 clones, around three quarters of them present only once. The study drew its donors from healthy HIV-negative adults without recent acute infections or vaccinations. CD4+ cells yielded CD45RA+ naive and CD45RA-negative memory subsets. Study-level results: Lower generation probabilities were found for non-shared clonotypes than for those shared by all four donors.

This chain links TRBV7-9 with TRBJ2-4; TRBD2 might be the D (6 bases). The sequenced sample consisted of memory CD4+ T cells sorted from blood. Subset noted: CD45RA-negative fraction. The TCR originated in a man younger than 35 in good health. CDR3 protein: CASSLGDSKAKNIQYF. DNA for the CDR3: TGTGCCAGCAGCTTAGGGGACTCCAAAGCCAAAAACATTCAGTACTTC.